This T cell receptor (beta chain) was observed in a study of blood T cell repertoires in COVID-19. Study summary: T cells, B-cell-depleted T cells, or PBMCs supplied cDNA or gDNA.

Original processing notes: Amplified reference gene primers provided the basis for estimating nucleated cell counts. Profiling relied on immunoSEQ multiplex PCR, and the TCRdb table lists in-frame clones only, not all of them. D and trimming come from the DNA, and the V and J calls and clone size come from that table. The table has fewer than 45,000 clones, around 80% seen once. Germline V gives CDR1 SGHNT, CDR2 YYREEE (reference sequence). Trimming took 4 bases from V and 2 from J; bases not matched to a gene: 6. This CDR3 has 17 amino acids. The origin of this receptor is a man in his sixties with acute or convalescent COVID-19. The chain has TRBV5-4 and TRBJ2-1; TRBD2 agrees at 13 bases. Material for sequencing was peripheral blood. The CDR3 region has the DNA TGTGCCAGCAGCCGGACTAGCGGGGGACTGGCCTACAATGAGCAGTTCTTC. This codes for CASSRTSGGLAYNEQFF.